This T cell receptor beta chain came from a study of T cells in localized non-small cell lung cancer. Study-level findings and limits: Detection in adjacent lung was observed for a median 57 of the top 100 tumor clones. Sequencing involved a lone tumor region, leaving heterogeneity possible. Exceeding tumor, uninvolved adjacent lung had the highest T cell clonality.

This CDR3 comprises 17 residues. V gave up 3 bases and J gave up 0 bases, with 14 bases separating them. Germline lookup yields CDR1 LNHDA and CDR2 SQIVND (reference sequence). This table comes from immunoSEQ multiplex PCR, and its TCRdb copy is limited to in-frame clones, with some not included. The sample carries under 11,000 clones, 29% recorded once. A remark on this clone: The target antigen is unknown.

The sequence derives from a man aged 40-75 years with stage I lung adenocarcinoma. Sequenced here: lung tumor tissue, sampled before any cancer treatment. The chain employs TRBV19 and TRBJ2-2; the D is unclear. The CDR3 DNA reads TGTGCCAGTAGTATCCCATTAGCCTACTCGAACACCGGGGAGCTGTTTTTT. Protein sequence: CASSIPLAYSNTGELFF.